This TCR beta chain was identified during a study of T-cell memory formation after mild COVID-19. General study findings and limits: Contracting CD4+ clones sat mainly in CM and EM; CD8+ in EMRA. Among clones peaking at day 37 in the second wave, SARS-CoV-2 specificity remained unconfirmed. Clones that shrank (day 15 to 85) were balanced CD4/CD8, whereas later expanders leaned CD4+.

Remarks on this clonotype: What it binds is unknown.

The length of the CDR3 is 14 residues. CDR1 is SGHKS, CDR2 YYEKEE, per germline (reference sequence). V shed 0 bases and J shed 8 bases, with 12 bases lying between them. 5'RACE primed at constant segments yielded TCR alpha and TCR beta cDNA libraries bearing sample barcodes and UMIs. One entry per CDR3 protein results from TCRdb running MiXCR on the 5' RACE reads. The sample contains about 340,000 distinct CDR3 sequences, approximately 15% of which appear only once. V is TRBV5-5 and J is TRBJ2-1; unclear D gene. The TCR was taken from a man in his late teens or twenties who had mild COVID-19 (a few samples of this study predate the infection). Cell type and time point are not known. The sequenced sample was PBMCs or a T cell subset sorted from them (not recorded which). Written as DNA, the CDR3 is TGTGCCAGCAGCTTGGAATGGGGTAGCTATGAGCAGTTCTTC. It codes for CASSLEWGSYEQFF.